This TCR beta chain comes out of a study of blood T cells in healthy people across ages. The second PCR ran roughly 7 to 12 cycles with a sample-barcoded 5' primer and J-beta primers. TCRdb itself ran the 5' RACE reads through MiXCR, one entry per CDR3 protein. The sample contains about 1,500,000 distinct CDR3 sequences, 35% to 45% of which appear only once. This CDR3 region has 12 residues. With 7 bases removed from V and 13 bases from J, the gap between germline ends came to 17 bases. The specimen sequenced was blood. V and J are TRBV12-3 or TRBV12-4 and TRBJ2-4, with D perhaps matching TRBD2 (7 bases). This clonotype was obtained from a young woman in good health. CDR3 nucleotide sequence: TGTGCCAGCACCATAGGGAGGGGGGAGCAGTACTTC. Its protein is CASTIGRGEQYF.